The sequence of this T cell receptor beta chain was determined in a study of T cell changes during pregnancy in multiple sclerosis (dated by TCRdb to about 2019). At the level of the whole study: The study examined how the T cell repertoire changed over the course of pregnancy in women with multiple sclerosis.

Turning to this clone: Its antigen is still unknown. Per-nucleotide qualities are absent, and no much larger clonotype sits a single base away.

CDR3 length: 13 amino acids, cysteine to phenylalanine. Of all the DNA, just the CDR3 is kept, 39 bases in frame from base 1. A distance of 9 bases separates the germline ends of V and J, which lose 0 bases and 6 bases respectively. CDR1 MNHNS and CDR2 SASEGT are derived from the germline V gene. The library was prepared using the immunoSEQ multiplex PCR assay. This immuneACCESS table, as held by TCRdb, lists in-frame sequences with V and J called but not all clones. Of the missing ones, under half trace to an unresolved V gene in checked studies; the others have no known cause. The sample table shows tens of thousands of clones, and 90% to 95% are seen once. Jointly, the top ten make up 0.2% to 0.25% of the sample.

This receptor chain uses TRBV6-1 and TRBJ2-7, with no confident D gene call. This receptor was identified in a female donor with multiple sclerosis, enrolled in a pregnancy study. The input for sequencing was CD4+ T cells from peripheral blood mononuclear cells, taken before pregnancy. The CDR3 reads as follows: CASSEALRSEQYF. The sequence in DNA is TGTGCCAGCAGTGAAGCGCTTCGGAGCGAGCAGTACTTC.